Listed below are T cell receptor beta chains from one sample, sequenced in a study of graft-versus-host responses after intestinal transplantation. TCRdb's table, derived via immunoSEQ multiplex PCR, lists solely in-frame clones and lacks some. This table has approximately 8,600 clones, approximately 33% appearing once. Sample: alloreactive CD4+ T cells from a mixed lymphocyte reaction culture, taken before intestinal transplant. The origin of the receptors is a human patient who received an intestinal transplant. The CDR3 runs from the conserved cysteine through the conserved F or W. D genes are given only for firm matches. Rows give clone size only sometimes, using once, few, many, or a class for an expanded clone.

v_call: TRBV29-1; cdr3_length: 18; d_call: TRBD2; clone_size: .; j_call: TRBJ2-6; cdr3_nt: TGCAGCGTTCTGGTAGGACTAGCATACAAAAGTCGGGCCAACGTCCTGACTTTC; cdr3_aa: CSVLVGLAYKSRANVLTF
v_call: TRBV5-1; cdr3_length: 15; d_call: TRBD1; clone_size: few; j_call: TRBJ2-2; cdr3_nt: TGCGCCAGCAGCTTGGAAGGGGGCAACACCGGGGAGCTGTTTTTT; cdr3_aa: CASSLEGGNTGELFF
v_call: TRBV2; cdr3_length: 16; d_call: TRBD2; clone_size: medium-sized; j_call: TRBJ2-5; cdr3_nt: TGTGCCAGCAGTGCCGGACTAGCGGGAGGGCTGGAGACCCAGTACTTC; cdr3_aa: CASSAGLAGGLETQYF
v_call: TRBV28; cdr3_length: 14; d_call: .; clone_size: .; j_call: TRBJ1-6; cdr3_nt: TGTGCCAGCAGTGGGAGGCAGGGAGTCTCACCCCTCCACTTT; cdr3_aa: CASSGRQGVSPLHF
v_call: TRBV28; cdr3_length: 11; d_call: TRBD1; clone_size: few; j_call: TRBJ1-4; cdr3_nt: TGTGCCACCTCAATCCGGGACAGGGAATTTTTT; cdr3_aa: CATSIRDREFF
v_call: TRBV4-1; cdr3_length: 14; d_call: TRBD1; clone_size: .; j_call: TRBJ2-7; cdr3_nt: TGCGCCAGCAGCCTTGACAGGGGATCCTACGAGCAGTACTTC; cdr3_aa: CASSLDRGSYEQYF
v_call: TRBV4-1; cdr3_length: 15; d_call: TRBD1; clone_size: medium-sized; j_call: TRBJ1-5; cdr3_nt: TGCGCCAGCAGCCCGAGGACAGGGGGCACACAGCCCCAGCATTTT; cdr3_aa: CASSPRTGGTQPQHF
v_call: TRBV2; cdr3_length: 18; d_call: TRBD1; clone_size: .; j_call: TRBJ2-1; cdr3_nt: TGTGCCAGCACCCGACAGGGGTCCTTCGAACTTCCCTACAATGAGCAGTTCTTC; cdr3_aa: CASTRQGSFELPYNEQFF
v_call: TRBV4-1; cdr3_length: 21; d_call: TRBD2; clone_size: .; j_call: TRBJ2-3; cdr3_nt: TGCGCCAGCAGCCAAGAAGGACTAGCGAGATTCTTTACACAGGTCCCAGATACGCAGTATTTT; cdr3_aa: CASSQEGLARFFTQVPDTQYF
v_call: TRBV2; cdr3_length: 14; d_call: TRBD1; clone_size: .; j_call: TRBJ1-2; cdr3_nt: TGTGCCAGCAGCGTGGACAGGGGATACTATGGCTACACCTTC; cdr3_aa: CASSVDRGYYGYTF
v_call: TRBV6-5; cdr3_length: 12; d_call: .; clone_size: .; j_call: TRBJ2-7; cdr3_nt: TGTGCCAGCAGTTCTCGCCTCGGCGAGCAGTACTTC; cdr3_aa: CASSSRLGEQYF
v_call: TRBV28; cdr3_length: 13; d_call: .; clone_size: .; j_call: TRBJ2-3; cdr3_nt: TGTGCCAGTATCAGGGATCCCACAGATACGCAGTATTTT; cdr3_aa: CASIRDPTDTQYF
v_call: TRBV21-1; cdr3_length: 13; d_call: .; clone_size: few; j_call: TRBJ2-7; cdr3_nt: TGTGCCAGCAGCTCCCACAGGGGGCTCCTACCAGGCTTC; cdr3_aa: CASSSHRGLLPGF
v_call: TRBV7-2; cdr3_length: 12; d_call: .; clone_size: medium-sized; j_call: TRBJ2-7; cdr3_nt: TGTGCCAGCAGCTTTTCCGACAGGAGCTCCGACTTC; cdr3_aa: CASSFSDRSSDF
v_call: TRBV6-7; cdr3_length: 15; d_call: TRBD1; clone_size: medium-sized; j_call: TRBJ1-5; cdr3_nt: TGTGCCAGCAGTTCCCCCGACAGGGACGGTCAGCCCCAGCATTTT; cdr3_aa: CASSSPDRDGQPQHF
v_call: TRBV5-4; cdr3_length: 17; d_call: TRBD1; clone_size: .; j_call: TRBJ2-5; cdr3_nt: TGTGCCAGCACCCCTGAGCCACGTGCAGGGGGCGGTGAGACCCAGTACTTC; cdr3_aa: CASTPEPRAGGGETQYF
v_call: TRBV5-1; cdr3_length: 16; d_call: .; clone_size: .; j_call: TRBJ2-2; cdr3_nt: TGCGCCAGCAGCTTGCTCACAGGGTATAACACCGGGGAGCTGTTTTTT; cdr3_aa: CASSLLTGYNTGELFF
v_call: TRBV7-2; cdr3_length: 14; d_call: TRBD1; clone_size: once; j_call: TRBJ2-3; cdr3_nt: TGTGCCAGCAGCTTGGGGACAGGGACAGATACGCAGTATTTT; cdr3_aa: CASSLGTGTDTQYF
v_call: TRBV4-1; cdr3_length: 14; d_call: TRBD2; clone_size: few; j_call: TRBJ2-7; cdr3_nt: TGCGCCAGCAGCCTCCCGGGGGGGACCTACGAGCAGTACTTC; cdr3_aa: CASSLPGGTYEQYF
v_call: TRBV18; cdr3_length: 16; d_call: TRBD2; clone_size: .; j_call: TRBJ2-3; cdr3_nt: TGTGCCAGCTCACCGTATACAGCGGGGGCGGGGGATACGCAGTATTTT; cdr3_aa: CASSPYTAGAGDTQYF
v_call: TRBV19; cdr3_length: 13; d_call: TRBD1; clone_size: .; j_call: TRBJ1-1; cdr3_nt: TGTGCCAGTACCCGGACAGGGTGGACTGAAGCTTTCTTT; cdr3_aa: CASTRTGWTEAFF
v_call: TRBV18; cdr3_length: 17; d_call: .; clone_size: few; j_call: TRBJ1-3; cdr3_nt: TGTGCCAGCTCACCACCGTTCCTAGTCAGAAGAGGAAACACCATATATTTT; cdr3_aa: CASSPPFLVRRGNTIYF
v_call: TRBV7-9; cdr3_length: 12; d_call: .; clone_size: .; j_call: TRBJ1-3; cdr3_nt: TGTGCCAGCAGCACAGATGGAAACACCATATATTTT; cdr3_aa: CASSTDGNTIYF
v_call: TRBV5-6; cdr3_length: 15; d_call: TRBD1; clone_size: few; j_call: TRBJ1-2; cdr3_nt: TGTGCCAGCAGCTTAGGAACAGGGGTCCACCGCGGCTACACCTTC; cdr3_aa: CASSLGTGVHRGYTF
v_call: TRBV7-6; cdr3_length: 14; d_call: .; clone_size: .; j_call: TRBJ1-5; cdr3_nt: TGTGCCAGCAGCCAACACCAAGCAGGTCAGCCCCAGCATTTT; cdr3_aa: CASSQHQAGQPQHF
v_call: TRBV7-9; cdr3_length: 16; d_call: TRBD1; clone_size: .; j_call: TRBJ1-1; cdr3_nt: TGTGCCAGCAGCCCCAGGGGGCGAGGGATGAACACTGAAGCTTTCTTT; cdr3_aa: CASSPRGRGMNTEAFF
v_call: TRBV6-5; cdr3_length: 14; d_call: .; clone_size: few; j_call: TRBJ1-2; cdr3_nt: TGTGCCAGCAGTTACTCGCCGGGTTGGTATGGCTACACCTTC; cdr3_aa: CASSYSPGWYGYTF
v_call: TRBV4-2; cdr3_length: 17; d_call: TRBD2; clone_size: medium-sized; j_call: TRBJ2-5; cdr3_nt: TGTGCCAGCAGCCGCGGCGGGGGACTAGCGGGGCAAGAGACCCAGTACTTC; cdr3_aa: CASSRGGGLAGQETQYF
v_call: TRBV6-6; cdr3_length: 14; d_call: TRBD2; clone_size: medium-sized; j_call: TRBJ2-2; cdr3_nt: TGTGCCAGCAGTACCGGACTAGCGGCCGGGGAGCTGTTTTTT; cdr3_aa: CASSTGLAAGELFF
v_call: TRBV6-1; cdr3_length: 13; d_call: TRBD1; clone_size: few; j_call: TRBJ1-2; cdr3_nt: TGTGCCAGCAGTTATAACAGGGGGCGAGGCTACACCTTC; cdr3_aa: CASSYNRGRGYTF
v_call: TRBV7-8; cdr3_length: 15; d_call: .; clone_size: large; j_call: TRBJ1-2; cdr3_nt: TGTGCCAGCAGCTCCCAACGGGGAGCTATGCTAGGCTACACCTTC; cdr3_aa: CASSSQRGAMLGYTF
v_call: TRBV5-5; cdr3_length: 15; d_call: .; clone_size: once; j_call: TRBJ1-5; cdr3_nt: TGTGCCAGCAGCTGGGGGGGGAGTGGCAATCAGCCCCAGCATTTT; cdr3_aa: CASSWGGSGNQPQHF
v_call: TRBV19; cdr3_length: 16; d_call: .; clone_size: few; j_call: TRBJ2-3; cdr3_nt: TGTGCCAGCTCCCTCCGGGGAGGAACTCACACAGATACGCAGTATTTT; cdr3_aa: CASSLRGGTHTDTQYF
v_call: TRBV9; cdr3_length: 16; d_call: .; clone_size: once; j_call: TRBJ2-5; cdr3_nt: TGTGCCAGCAGCGTAGGTGGGACTCTCCGGGCGGAGACCCAGTACTTC; cdr3_aa: CASSVGGTLRAETQYF
v_call: TRBV6-6; cdr3_length: 14; d_call: .; clone_size: .; j_call: TRBJ1-5; cdr3_nt: TGTGCCAGCAAAAAAACGGGTAGCAATCAGCCCCAGCATTTT; cdr3_aa: CASKKTGSNQPQHF
v_call: TRBV9; cdr3_length: 14; d_call: .; clone_size: .; j_call: TRBJ2-7; cdr3_nt: TGTGCCAGCAGCGTGAAGGGGCACTCCTACGAGCAGTACTTC; cdr3_aa: CASSVKGHSYEQYF
v_call: TRBV6-6; cdr3_length: 13; d_call: .; clone_size: .; j_call: TRBJ1-2; cdr3_nt: TGTGCCAGCAGTGTGACATCGAACTATGGCTACACCTTC; cdr3_aa: CASSVTSNYGYTF
v_call: TRBV6-1; cdr3_length: 13; d_call: .; clone_size: .; j_call: TRBJ1-1; cdr3_nt: TGTGCCAGCGGAAGGGAGTTGGTCTCTGAAGCTTTCTTT; cdr3_aa: CASGRELVSEAFF
v_call: TRBV28; cdr3_length: 16; d_call: TRBD1; clone_size: few; j_call: TRBJ2-6; cdr3_nt: TGTGCCAGCCGTCCCGGGACAGGGACCGGGGCCAACGTCCTGACTTTC; cdr3_aa: CASRPGTGTGANVLTF
v_call: TRBV2; cdr3_length: 14; d_call: TRBD1; clone_size: .; j_call: TRBJ1-2; cdr3_nt: TGTGCCAGCAGCTGGACAGGGGTGTTTCGAGGCTACACCTTC; cdr3_aa: CASSWTGVFRGYTF
v_call: TRBV7-6; cdr3_length: 16; d_call: TRBD1; clone_size: .; j_call: TRBJ1-1; cdr3_nt: TGTGCCAGCAGCTTTCATACCAGGGGGCTTCCAACTGAAGCTTTCTTT; cdr3_aa: CASSFHTRGLPTEAFF
v_call: TRBV5-1; cdr3_length: 13; d_call: TRBD2; clone_size: few; j_call: TRBJ2-3; cdr3_nt: TGCGCCAGCCGCCGGGACTACACAGATACGCAGTATTTT; cdr3_aa: CASRRDYTDTQYF
v_call: TRBV7-9; cdr3_length: 15; d_call: TRBD1; clone_size: few; j_call: TRBJ2-1; cdr3_nt: TGTGCCAGCAACCTCCGGACAGGGGGGCGATTCGAGCAGTTCTTC; cdr3_aa: CASNLRTGGRFEQFF
v_call: TRBV6-1; cdr3_length: 11; d_call: .; clone_size: .; j_call: TRBJ2-7; cdr3_nt: TGTGCCAGCAGTCATACAGAGATTTTGTACTTC; cdr3_aa: CASSHTEILYF